These 24 T cell receptor beta chains were all obtained from the same sample, sequenced in a study of early T cells in non-severe SARS-CoV-2 infection. TCRdb passed the 5' RACE reads through MiXCR, listing each CDR3 protein once. The sample shows about 40,000 distinct CDR3 sequences, about 4.9% of them seen only once. What was sequenced was whole blood. The receptor set was obtained from an adult who was a healthcare worker with PCR-confirmed SARS-CoV-2 infection or an uninfected control (not recorded which).

This clonotype was found many times. The chain joins TRBV7-2 to TRBJ2-1; the D gene is possibly TRBD2 (5 bases). The CDR3 length is 13 residues. Germline values: CDR1 SGHTA, CDR2 FQGNSA. V was trimmed by 1 base and J by 8 bases, leaving 9 bases between them. CDR3 amino acids: CASSLESGDEQFF. The CDR3 nucleotides read TGTGCCAGCAGCTTAGAATCCGGGGATGAGCAGTTCTTC.

A few counts support this clonotype. The chain employs TRBV2 and TRBJ1-4, with D uncertain. The CDR3 extends over 14 amino acids. CDR1 and CDR2 (germline): SNHLY, FYNNEI. The V end lost 6 bases, the J end lost 6 bases, and 14 bases lay between the germline ends. The CDR3 here is CASRVVRKDEKLFF. CDR3 nucleotide sequence: TGTGCCAGCAGGGTGGTCCGGAAGGATGAAAAACTGTTTTTT.

This clonotype was detected ten times or more. The chain joins TRBV6-6 to TRBJ2-7; no clear D gene. The CDR3 covers 12 residues. Germline-derived CDR1 and CDR2 are MNHNY and SVGAGI (reference sequence). V was clipped by 5 bases and J by 1 base, with 6 bases between them. The DNA for the CDR3 is TGTGCCAGCAGTACTAAGTCCTACGAGCAGTACTTC. It encodes CASSTKSYEQYF.

V usage is TRBV6-4 and J usage is TRBJ2-1, with TRBD2 matching over 13 bases. Germline trimming cut 6 bases from V and 9 bases from J; bases unmatched to any gene: 8. The CDR3 has 15 amino acids. CDR1 MRHNA and CDR2 SNTAGT come from the germline V gene. This CDR3 reads CASSQLAGGQSEQFF. As DNA, the CDR3 is TGTGCCAGCAGCCAACTAGCGGGAGGGCAAAGTGAGCAGTTCTTC.

This clonotype came up many times. The CDR3: CASSYSTDTQYF. CDR3 DNA: TGTGCCAGCAGCTACAGCACAGATACGCAGTATTTT. The chain combines TRBV11-2 with TRBJ2-3; D unclear. CDR3 size: 12 residues. From germline, CDR1 is SGHAT and CDR2 FQNNGV. V was pared by 4 bases and J by 0 bases, with 2 bases between. Full variable domain (rest looked up from reference TRBV11-2 and TRBJ2-3): EAGVAQSPRYKIIEKRQSVAFWCNPISGHATLYWYQQILGQGPKLLIQFQNNGVVDDSQLPKDRFSAERLKGVDSTLKIQPAKLEDSAVYLCASSYSTDTQYFGPGTRLTVL.

There are many counts of this clonotype. V is TRBV6-1 and J is TRBJ1-5; D remains unclear. This CDR3 is 15 amino acids long. Looked up from germline, CDR1 is MNHNS and CDR2 is SASEGT. The V gene lost 2 bases and the J gene lost 0 bases, with 8 bases spanning the gap. The DNA for the CDR3 is TGTGCCAGCAGTGAACTCCCATCTAGCAATCAGCCCCAGCATTTT. Protein product: CASSELPSSNQPQHF.

V is TRBV5-5 and J is TRBJ1-2; maybe TRBD1 (6 bases). This CDR3 contains 13 residues. Germline V lookup: CDR1 SGHKS, CDR2 YYEKEE (reference sequence). Trimming cost V 4 bases and J 5 bases, with 12 bases left between them. The CDR3 region is CASSTETGYGYTF. The CDR3 DNA follows: TGTGCCAGCAGCACGGAAACAGGGTATGGCTACACCTTC.

This clonotype has a count of ten or more. The chain recombines TRBV13 with TRBJ2-7, with 9 bases fitting TRBD1. Germline V gene sequence: CDR1 PRHDT, CDR2 FYEKMQ (reference sequence). V lost 5 bases to trimming and J lost 6 bases; unmatched junction nucleotides: 2. The CDR3 extends over 12 amino acids. CDR3 region: CASSRQGGEQYF. CDR3 DNA sequence: TGTGCCAGCAGCCGACAGGGGGGCGAGCAGTACTTC.

This clonotype was seen ten or more times. J is TRBJ1-2 and V is TRBV12-3 or TRBV12-4; D is undetermined. V shed 1 base and J shed 1 base, with 7 bases lying between them. This CDR3 comprises 14 residues. CDR3 amino acids: CASSLEAHNYGYTF. The CDR3 DNA reads TGTGCCAGCAGTTTAGAGGCACATAACTATGGCTACACCTTC.

In its sample, this clonotype was seen many times. The chain has TRBV6-2 or TRBV6-3 and TRBJ2-3; D gene ambiguous. Germline assignment: CDR1 MNHEY and CDR2 SVGEGT. V dropped 1 base and J dropped 5 bases, with 4 bases sitting between them. The CDR3 has 12 amino acids. The CDR3 DNA is TGTGCCAGCAGTTACTTGGTAGATACGCAGTATTTT. Protein sequence: CASSYLVDTQYF.

The chain recombines TRBV6-4 with TRBJ2-2; D call uncertain. Germline V CDR1 and CDR2: MRHNA, SNTAGT. Deletions cut 0 bases from V and 5 bases from J, with 13 bases between. CDR3 size: 16 residues. The CDR3 nucleotides read TGTGCCAGCAGTGACTCAGGGTCCATGGGTACCGGGGAGCTGTTTTTT. Protein: CASSDSGSMGTGELFF.

A note on this clonotype: An end of the junction does not agree with germline; a read error may underlie this. This rearrangement joins TRBV11-2 to TRBJ2-5; TRBD1 or TRBD2 may be the D gene (5 bases each). The CDR3 extends over 12 amino acids. Germline CDR1 reads SGHAT; CDR2 reads FQNNGV. CDR3 amino acids: CTSVGVAGTQYF. CDR3 nucleotides: TGTACCAGCGTGGGGGTCGCAGGGACCCAGTACTTC.

This chain connects TRBV19 to TRBJ2-7, with D maybe TRBD2 (6 bases). CDR3 length: 13 residues. Trimming shortened V by 3 bases and J by 4 bases, and 10 bases separated the two germline ends. Germline CDR1 reads LNHDA; CDR2 reads SQIVND (reference sequence). The CDR3 reads CASSMGRGYEQYF. CDR3 coding DNA: TGTGCCAGTAGTATGGGCCGGGGGTACGAGCAGTACTTC.

The sample holds many counts of this clonotype. V is TRBV29-1 and J is TRBJ2-5; TRBD2 agrees at 11 bases. Germline V lookup: CDR1 SQVTM, CDR2 ANQGSEA. Trimming cost V 6 bases and J 9 bases; bases outside gene matches: 9. The CDR3 is made up of 13 amino acids. The CDR3 DNA is TGCAGCGTCCAGACTAGCGGGAACTTGGCCCAGTACTTC. Protein product: CSVQTSGNLAQYF. Combining the CDR3 with reference TRBV29-1 and TRBJ2-5 gives the whole variable domain SAVISQKPSRDICQRGTSLTIQCQVDSQVTMMFWYRQQPGQSLTLIATANQGSEATYESGFVIDKFPISRPNLTFSTLTVSNMSPEDSSIYLCSVQTSGNLAQYFGPGTRLLVL.

In this sample, this clonotype turned up many times. This rearrangement joins TRBV5-6 to TRBJ1-1; D is ambiguous. CDR3 length equals 12 residues. CDR1 is SGHDT, CDR2 YYEEEE, per germline. Trimming shortened V by 5 bases and J by 2 bases, and 7 bases separated the two germline ends. The CDR3 protein is CASSRRNTEAFF. In DNA form, the CDR3 reads TGTGCCAGCAGTCGACGAAACACTGAAGCTTTCTTT.

The chain joins TRBV4-1 to TRBJ1-1; D unclear. The CDR3 has 13 residues. Germline V CDR1 and CDR2: MGHRA, YSYEKL. V was trimmed by 1 base and J by 5 bases, leaving 8 bases between them. Here the CDR3 DNA reads TGCGCCAGCAGCCAAGCGATAGGAACTGAAGCTTTCTTT. Its protein is CASSQAIGTEAFF.

The CDR3 DNA is TGTGCCATCAGTGAGACCCCGGGGGCGAATACGCAGTATTTT. It translates to CAISETPGANTQYF. The chain has TRBV10-3 and TRBJ2-3; D possibly uses TRBD1 or TRBD2 (6 bases each). The CDR3 is made up of 14 amino acids. The V end was cut by 2 bases, the J end by 7 bases, with 13 bases between. Germline CDR1 and CDR2: ENHRY and SYGVKD.

This clonotype occurred a few times. This CDR3 is CASRGGTGASNYGYTF. The CDR3 coding sequence is TGTGCCAGCAGGGGAGGGACAGGGGCTTCGAACTATGGCTACACCTTC. This chain joins TRBV6-1 and TRBJ1-2; 10 nucleotides match TRBD1. Germline V lookup: CDR1 MNHNS, CDR2 SASEGT. CDR3 length: 16 amino acids. V was pared by 6 bases and J by 2 bases, with 9 bases of the junction left unmatched.

The chain couples TRBV7-6 to TRBJ2-6; weak D call: TRBD1 (6 bases). V lost 4 bases to trimming and J lost 2 bases, with 9 bases between them. The CDR3 runs to 15 residues. Germline V lookup: CDR1 SGHVS, CDR2 FNYEAQ. The chain's CDR3 is CASSSTGPGANVLTF. The CDR3 DNA reads TGTGCCAGCAGCTCAACAGGGCCTGGGGCCAACGTCCTGACTTTC.

There are many counts of this clonotype. The genes are TRBV5-6 and TRBJ1-4; 8 bases are a match to TRBD1. V shed 5 bases, J shed 4 bases, and the junction held 7 bases outside the gene matches. CDR1 SGHDT and CDR2 YYEEEE come from the germline V gene. The CDR3 runs 15 residues. The CDR3 region is CASSYRTGFNEKLFF. In nucleotides, the CDR3 is TGTGCCAGCAGTTACCGGACAGGGTTTAATGAAAAACTGTTTTTT.

This clonotype was found a few times. V usage is TRBV11-2 and J usage is TRBJ2-7; D possibly corresponds to TRBD2 (5 bases). V was clipped by 4 bases and J by 5 bases, with 12 bases between them. Germline CDR1 reads SGHAT; CDR2 reads FQNNGV. The length of the CDR3 is 13 residues. The CDR3 sequence: CASSYTRVHEQYF. The CDR3 DNA follows: TGTGCCAGCAGCTACACTAGGGTCCACGAGCAGTACTTC.

The V and J genes are TRBV12-3 or TRBV12-4 and TRBJ1-1; a weak D match, TRBD1 (5 bases). The CDR3 extends over 13 amino acids. Trimming left V 5 bases short and J 4 bases short, with 11 bases between. The CDR3 nucleotides read TGTGCCAGCAGTCTACTAGGGGCCACTGAAGCTTTCTTT. Residues: CASSLLGATEAFF.

A few counts support this clonotype. The chain employs TRBV28 and TRBJ2-7; 7 bases are a match to TRBD1. The CDR3 sequence is 17 residues long. Germline trimming cut 5 bases from V and 0 bases from J; bases unmatched to any gene: 13. Germline CDR1 is MDHEN and CDR2 is SYDVKM. CDR3 DNA: TGTGCCAGCAGTCCTCCCCGACAGGGCCCCAACTCCTACGAGCAGTACTTC. It is translated as CASSPPRQGPNSYEQYF.

This clonotype showed up many times. J is TRBJ2-1 and V is TRBV19, with D uncertain. CDR3 length: 11 amino acids. The V gene's germline CDR1 is LNHDA and CDR2 SQIVND (reference sequence). Deletions cut 2 bases from V and 5 bases from J, with 1 base between. The CDR3 region is CASSIHNEQFF. The CDR3 nucleotides are TGTGCCAGTAGTATACACAATGAGCAGTTCTTC.